These T cell receptor beta chains were read from a single sample in a study of molecular identifiers for immune sequencing clone quantification. Each CDR3 protein is one row after TCRdb ran MiXCR on the PCR reads. In the table there are under 650,000 distinct CDR3 sequences, about 20% of which are singletons. Material for sequencing was naive CD8+ T cells from blood, with Jurkat cell RNA spiked in. The receptors shown here come from a human donor in good health. Some libraries in this study had Jurkat cell RNA spiked in. CDR3s include the opening cysteine and the closing phenylalanine or tryptophan. A D gene is named only where the DNA matches it firmly. Only part of the rows carry a size: once, few, many, or a class if the clone is expanded.

d_call j_call clone_size v_call cdr3_length cdr3_aa cdr3_nt
TRBD1 TRBJ1-6 NA TRBV4-1 17 CASSQFTGGSYNSPLHF TGCGCCAGCAGCCAATTTACAGGGGGCTCCTATAATTCACCCCTCCACTTT
NA TRBJ2-5 many TRBV28 14 CASSLDSPQETQYF TGTGCCAGCAGTTTAGACAGCCCCCAAGAGACCCAGTACTTC
TRBD2 TRBJ2-3 many TRBV6-2/TRBV6-3 15 CASAWTSGISDTQYF TGTGCCAGCGCCTGGACTAGCGGGATATCAGATACGCAGTATTTT
NA TRBJ2-5 NA TRBV19 14 CASSIDPYQETQYF TGTGCCAGTAGTATTGATCCGTACCAAGAGACCCAGTACTTC
TRBD1 TRBJ2-3 few TRBV29-1 16 CSVELVTGGSTDTQYF TGCAGCGTTGAATTGGTGACAGGGGGCAGCACAGATACGCAGTATTTT
TRBD1 TRBJ2-7 few TRBV5-5 14 CASSFSRGQYEQYF TGTGCCAGCAGCTTCAGCAGGGGGCAATACGAGCAGTACTTC
NA TRBJ1-1 NA TRBV7-8 15 CASTWGGATNTEAFF TGTGCCAGCACCTGGGGGGGGGCAACGAACACTGAAGCTTTCTTT
NA TRBJ2-1 NA TRBV7-2 15 CACSLDRSSYNEQFF TGTGCCTGCAGCTTAGACCGCAGCTCCTACAATGAGCAGTTCTTC
NA TRBJ2-1 many TRBV12-3/TRBV12-4 13 CASTPYGYNEQFF TGTGCCAGCACACCCTATGGGTACAATGAGCAGTTCTTC
NA TRBJ2-1 NA TRBV7-2 15 CASSLPGGYYNEQFF TGTGCCAGCAGCCTCCCGGGGGGCTACTACAATGAGCAGTTCTTC
NA TRBJ1-5 many TRBV6-2/TRBV6-3 13 CASSNESNQPQHF TGTGCCAGCAGCAACGAGAGCAATCAGCCCCAGCATTTT
NA TRBJ2-3 NA TRBV7-6 15 CASSLAGRGTGTQYF TGTGCCAGCAGCTTAGCGGGCAGGGGCACAGGTACGCAGTATTTT
NA TRBJ1-2 many TRBV12-3/TRBV12-4 13 CASSPQTSIGYTF TGTGCCAGCAGTCCCCAAACTTCCATTGGCTACACCTTC
NA TRBJ2-2 many TRBV7-9 17 CASSSRGGDANTGELFF TGTGCCAGCAGCTCCCGAGGCGGAGATGCGAACACCGGGGAGCTGTTTTTT
NA TRBJ2-3 many TRBV6-5 16 CASSYSPGEVTDTQYF TGTGCCAGCAGTTACTCCCCAGGGGAGGTCACAGATACGCAGTATTTT
NA TRBJ2-1 many TRBV7-9 13 CASSFAPRTEQFF TGTGCCAGCAGCTTCGCCCCAAGAACTGAGCAGTTCTTC
NA TRBJ2-5 many TRBV30 16 CAWSEPYSSIQETQYF TGTGCCTGGAGTGAGCCGTATAGCAGTATCCAAGAGACCCAGTACTTC
TRBD1 TRBJ1-5 NA TRBV20-1 15 CSAREQGGVNQPQHF TGCAGTGCTAGAGAGCAGGGGGGGGTCAATCAGCCCCAGCATTTT
TRBD2 TRBJ2-7 NA TRBV18 16 CASSPPGGTSGIGQYF TGTGCCAGCTCACCACCGGGCGGGACTAGCGGGATAGGGCAGTACTTC
TRBD1 TRBJ1-2 NA TRBV4-3 15 CASSQEVGTVYDYTF TGCGCCAGCAGCCAAGAGGTCGGGACAGTCTATGACTACACCTTC
NA TRBJ1-2 NA TRBV20-1 16 CSARDWGQEINYGYTF TGCAGTGCTAGAGATTGGGGGCAGGAGATTAACTATGGCTACACCTTC
NA TRBJ1-6 few TRBV12-3/TRBV12-4 11 CASSFSSPLHF TGTGCCAGCAGCTTCAGTTCACCCCTCCACTTT
NA TRBJ2-7 many TRBV29-1 11 CSVGIGVEQYF TGCAGCGTAGGAATCGGGGTCGAGCAGTACTTC
TRBD1 TRBJ2-3 few TRBV12-3/TRBV12-4 16 CASSLPGGGSTDTQYF TGTGCCAGCAGTCTTCCAGGGGGTGGTAGCACAGATACGCAGTATTTT
TRBD1 TRBJ2-1 many TRBV7-7 15 CASSVGGQGVYEQFF TGTGCCAGCAGCGTTGGGGGACAGGGGGTTTATGAGCAGTTCTTC
NA TRBJ1-6 NA TRBV11-2 15 CASSFGARSYSSLHF TGTGCCAGCAGCTTCGGGGCCCGGAGTTATTCATCCCTCCACTTT
NA TRBJ2-3 many TRBV20-1 14 CSYGDRILTDTQYF TGCAGCTATGGAGACAGGATACTCACAGATACGCAGTATTTT
TRBD1 TRBJ1-1 few TRBV6-1 17 CASSGAGQGFWNTEAFF TGTGCCAGCAGTGGGGCGGGACAGGGTTTTTGGAACACTGAAGCTTTCTTT
TRBD2 TRBJ2-3 many TRBV13 15 CASSPSGTTTDTQYF TGTGCCAGCAGCCCCTCCGGGACTACCACAGATACGCAGTATTTT
TRBD1 TRBJ1-5 many TRBV27 14 CASQRGQVNQPQHF TGTGCCAGCCAGAGAGGACAGGTGAATCAGCCCCAGCATTTT
NA TRBJ2-3 many TRBV28 14 CASRARGPADTQYF TGTGCCAGCAGGGCCAGGGGACCGGCAGATACGCAGTATTTT
TRBD2 TRBJ2-7 many TRBV5-1 12 CASSFREAEQYF TGCGCCAGCAGCTTTCGGGAGGCCGAGCAGTACTTC
TRBD1 TRBJ1-1 few TRBV12-3/TRBV12-4 14 CASSHGTGLAEAFF TGTGCCAGCAGCCATGGGACAGGGTTGGCTGAAGCTTTCTTT
NA TRBJ2-7 NA TRBV18 14 CASSPQDLIYEQYF TGTGCCAGCTCACCTCAGGACCTAATCTACGAGCAGTACTTC
NA TRBJ2-1 few TRBV25-1 19 CASSEAGAGIAKNYNEQFF TGTGCCAGCAGTGAAGCCGGGGCAGGGATAGCTAAAAACTACAATGAGCAGTTCTTC
NA TRBJ2-1 NA TRBV7-9 12 CASRSLGNEQFF TGTGCCAGCCGATCATTGGGCAATGAGCAGTTCTTC
NA TRBJ2-7 many TRBV5-6 13 CASSLEGYYEQYF TGTGCCAGCAGCTTGGAGGGTTACTACGAGCAGTACTTC
TRBD1 TRBJ2-7 NA TRBV6-2/TRBV6-3 15 CASSYGRSQGYGQYF TGTGCCAGCAGTTACGGGCGGTCACAGGGGTACGGGCAGTACTTC
NA TRBJ2-3 many TRBV4-3 15 CASSQDTVSTDTQYF TGCGCCAGCAGCCAAGATACTGTGAGCACAGATACGCAGTATTTT
TRBD2 TRBJ2-1 few TRBV11-2 18 CASSLVRLAGGPRNEQFF TGTGCCAGCAGCTTAGTCCGGCTAGCGGGAGGCCCACGTAATGAGCAGTTCTTC
NA TRBJ2-7 NA TRBV4-2 14 CASSQVPGSDEQYF TGTGCCAGCAGCCAAGTACCAGGGTCGGACGAGCAGTACTTC
NA TRBJ1-1 NA TRBV30 13 CAWSVLPNTEAFF TGTGCCTGGAGTGTGCTCCCGAACACTGAAGCTTTCTTT
NA TRBJ2-1 few TRBV14 12 CASSQVSVEQFF TGTGCCAGCAGCCAAGTTAGTGTTGAGCAGTTCTTC
NA TRBJ1-1 few TRBV30 13 CAWGVRRGDFAFF TGTGCCTGGGGTGTACGTAGGGGGGATTTTGCTTTCTTT
TRBD1 TRBJ1-4 NA TRBV5-1 15 CASSSSPGQLEKLFF TGCGCCAGCAGTTCGTCGCCGGGACAGTTAGAAAAACTGTTTTTT
NA TRBJ2-3 many TRBV29-1 14 CSVSGRRSTDTQYF TGCAGCGTGAGTGGGAGGAGAAGCACAGATACGCAGTATTTT
NA TRBJ2-7 many TRBV5-1 14 CASSLGGQTYEQYF TGTGCCAGCAGTTTGGGGGGGCAGACCTACGAGCAGTACTTC
TRBD2 TRBJ2-7 NA TRBV10-3 14 CAISGREGNYEQYF TGTGCCATCAGTGGCAGGGAGGGTAACTACGAGCAGTACTTC
NA TRBJ1-3 NA TRBV11-2 15 CASSLAGESGNTIYF TGTGCCAGCAGCTTAGCCGGGGAGTCTGGAAACACCATATATTTT
NA TRBJ1-5 many TRBV6-6 14 CASSYLTSGQPQHF TGTGCCAGCAGTTACCTGACGTCGGGGCAGCCCCAGCATTTT
TRBD2 TRBJ2-1 few TRBV4-3 19 CASSQDLGGRASNYNEQFF TGCGCCAGCAGCCAAGATCTGGGTGGGAGGGCCTCCAACTACAATGAGCAGTTCTTC
TRBD1 TRBJ1-1 many TRBV5-1 15 CASSFTGQGGTEAFF TGCGCCAGCAGCTTTACGGGACAGGGGGGAACTGAAGCTTTCTTT
NA TRBJ2-7 few TRBV4-3 15 CASSQDNGIVYEQYF TGCGCCAGCAGCCAAGATAACGGGATAGTCTACGAGCAGTACTTC